The sequence of this TCR beta chain was determined in a study of molecular identifiers for immune sequencing clone quantification. Study information: In the replicates, RNA derived from about 19,000 or 110,000 naive CD8 cells was divided into five parts, and four were sequenced.

Notes on the study in general: Clonotypes surpassing 20 RNA copies contained over 98% of effector molecules, versus under 1% in naive cells. Even with some 920,000 naive cells present, spiked Jurkat TCR RNA from one cell was reportedly detectable.

TCRdb re-called the PCR reads with MiXCR, one entry per CDR3 protein. The data show roughly 71,000 distinct CDR3 sequences, about 18% seen once. The CDR3 is 14 amino acids. V was clipped by 8 bases and J by 3 bases; unmatched bases: 8. This clonotype was picked up many times. What it binds is not known. When naive CD8 T cells were sorted, they were gated as CD8+CD4-CCR7+CD45RA+. This chain links TRBV12-3 or TRBV12-4 with TRBJ2-3; TRBD1 matches at 7 bases. The specimen was naive CD8+ T cells from blood, with Jurkat cell RNA spiked in. Indicated subset: FACS-sorted CD8+CD4-CCR7+CD45RA+ naive T cells. The TCR sequence derives from a human donor in good health. Some libraries in this study had Jurkat cell RNA spiked in. CDR3 residues: CASLPGQLTDTQYF. The DNA of the CDR3 is TGTGCCAGCTTACCGGGACAGCTAACAGATACGCAGTATTTT.